These 14 T cell receptor beta chains share one sample of origin, sequenced in a study of T cells in Graves' hyperthyroidism and ophthalmopathy. TCR beta CDR3 regions were amplified from RNA. With the HTBI primer set, the TCR CDR3 went through a first round of RT-PCR. In TCRdb, the multiplex PCR reads were re-called with MiXCR into one record per CDR3 protein. The sample lists about 420,000 distinct CDR3 sequences; 15% to 19% were seen once. Sequenced: blood. Receptors originate from a woman younger than 30 with Graves' hyperthyroidism.

This clonotype was counted many times. The chain combines TRBV7-8 with TRBJ2-1; 11 nucleotides line up with TRBD2. V was pared by 2 bases and J by 1 base, with 4 bases of the junction left unmatched. The CDR3 extends over 17 amino acids. Germline V gene lookup returns CDR1 SGHVS and CDR2 FQNEAQ. CDR3 amino acids: CASSLRASGRSYNEQFF. DNA for the CDR3: TGTGCCAGCAGCTTAAGGGCTAGCGGGAGGTCCTACAATGAGCAGTTCTTC.

This clonotype came up once. The chain links TRBV28 to TRBJ1-2; D remains ambiguous. In germline, CDR1 is MDHEN, CDR2 SYDVKM. CDR3 length: 14 amino acids. V was clipped by 3 bases and J by 7 bases, with 15 bases between them. The CDR3 region has the DNA TGTGCCAGCAGTTTTCACCATACCCCAGCTGGCTACACCTTC. The encoded protein is CASSFHHTPAGYTF.

This clonotype was recorded at least ten times. The chain carries TRBV27 and TRBJ2-7; D call uncertain. The CDR3 contains 15 residues. Deletions cut 2 bases from V and 2 bases from J, with 13 bases between. In germline, CDR1 is MNHEY, CDR2 SMNVEV (reference sequence). CDR3 sequence reads: CASSLRQDSPYEQYF. In DNA form, the CDR3 reads TGTGCCAGCAGTTTACGCCAGGATAGCCCCTACGAGCAGTACTTC.

This clonotype was recorded a few times. A much bigger clone sits one base away, suggesting this may be a read error. The chain uses TRBV7-8 and TRBJ2-1; D is perhaps TRBD1 or TRBD2 (5 bases each). CDR3 size: 18 residues. CDR1 and CDR2 (germline): SGHVS, FQNEAQ. The DNA of the CDR3 is TGTGCCAACAGCTTAAAAATGGGGGACCGTGGGATAGGGGCTGAGCAGTTCTTC. Protein: CANSLKMGDRGIGAEQFF.

This clonotype occurred many times. In DNA form, the CDR3 reads TGTGCCAGCAGCGGGGCCGGGGTCGATGGCTACACCTTC. Translating gives CASSGAGVDGYTF. The chain joins TRBV5-8 to TRBJ1-2; D might be TRBD1 (5 bases). CDR1 is SGHTS and CDR2 is YDEGEE in the germline V gene. CDR3 size: 13 residues. Trimming took 4 bases from V and 6 from J, leaving 13 bases between them.

This clonotype was found many times. V usage is TRBV6-1 and J usage is TRBJ2-6, with D uncertain. V lost 6 bases and J 0 bases, leaving 9 bases between the germline ends. CDR1 is MNHNS, CDR2 SASEGT, per germline. This CDR3 comprises 15 residues. In nucleotides, the CDR3 is TGTGCCAGCAGACCCCAGAGCTCTGGGGCCAACGTCCTGACTTTC. Translated, it gives CASRPQSSGANVLTF.

In its sample, this clonotype was seen many times. The chain employs TRBV12-3 or TRBV12-4 and TRBJ2-3; tentatively, D is TRBD1 (5 bases). The V gene lost 7 bases and the J gene lost 4 bases, with 15 bases spanning the gap. The CDR3 has 14 residues. The CDR3 nucleotides read TGTGCCAGCACCGACCCAGGGAAGCCAGATACGCAGTATTTT. It encodes CASTDPGKPDTQYF.

This clonotype has at least ten counts. This chain connects TRBV7-9 to TRBJ1-1; perhaps TRBD1 as D (5 bases). CDR1 is SEHNR, CDR2 FQNEAQ, per germline (reference sequence). CDR3 length: 12 amino acids. V was pared by 11 bases and J by 0 bases, with 10 bases between. CDR3: CAGGRLNTEAFF. CDR3 nucleotide sequence: TGTGCCGGGGGACGGCTGAACACTGAAGCTTTCTTT.

This clonotype appeared a single time. This chain's CDR3 is CASSLAGQNYEQYF. The CDR3 region has the DNA TGTGCCAGCAGTTTAGCGGGACAGAACTACGAGCAGTACTTC. J is TRBJ2-7 and V is TRBV12-3 or TRBV12-4; 7 nucleotides match TRBD1. Unmatched junction bases numbered 2, after V lost 0 bases and J lost 3 bases. This CDR3 comprises 14 residues.

In this sample, this clonotype turned up many times. The rearrangement uses TRBV24-1 and TRBJ1-1; the D gene is possibly TRBD1 (5 bases). The CDR3 is made up of 13 amino acids. V was trimmed by 4 bases and J by 6 bases, leaving 11 bases between them. Looked up from germline, CDR1 is KGHDR and CDR2 is SFDVKD. DNA of the CDR3: TGTGCCACCAGTGACCTGGGGGGGTCTGAAGCTTTCTTT. Translating it yields CATSDLGGSEAFF.

At least ten counts were recorded for this clonotype. The rearrangement joins TRBV15 to TRBJ1-1; no definite D call. The germline V gene encodes CDR1 LNHNV and CDR2 YYDKDF (reference sequence). The V gene lost 2 bases and the J gene lost 8 bases, with 21 bases spanning the gap. The CDR3 covers 16 residues. The CDR3 loop is CATSRRKILGPFEAFF. The CDR3 DNA follows: TGTGCCACCAGCAGACGGAAGATACTGGGTCCCTTCGAAGCTTTCTTT. The full variable domain, its missing parts supplied by reference TRBV15 and TRBJ1-1, is DAMVIQNPRYQVTQFGKPVTLSCSQTLNHNVMYWYQQKSSQAPKLLFHYYDKDFNNEADTPDNFQSRRPNTSFCFLDIRSPGLGDTAMYLCATSRRKILGPFEAFFGQGTRLTVV.

This clonotype was seen repeatedly, ten times or more. The gene calls are TRBV13 and TRBJ1-2; maybe TRBD1 (6 bases). Looked up from germline, CDR1 is PRHDT and CDR2 is FYEKMQ (reference sequence). The CDR3 consists of 14 residues. V dropped 5 bases and J dropped 7 bases, with 17 bases sitting between them. CDR3 DNA sequence: TGTGCCAGCAGCGGAGACAGGACCCCCAGTGGCTACACCTTC. Translated: CASSGDRTPSGYTF. The whole variable domain, filled in from reference TRBV13 and TRBJ1-2, reads AAGVIQSPRHLIKEKRETATLKCYPIPRHDTVYWYQQGPGQDPQFLISFYEKMQSDKGSIPDRFSAQQFSDYHSELNMSSLELGDSALYFCASSGDRTPSGYTFGSGTRLTVV.

This clonotype was picked up many times. Given a much more abundant clone one base away, this may be a read error. The chain couples TRBV13 to TRBJ2-1, with 11 bases aligning to TRBD2. J was trimmed by 4 bases and V by 2 bases; bases with no gene match: 1. CDR1 PRHDT and CDR2 FYEKMQ come from the germline V gene (reference sequence). This CDR3 spans 15 amino acids. This CDR3 is CASSLWTSGYNEQFF. CDR3 coding DNA: TGTGCCAGCAGCTTATGGACTAGCGGGTACAATGAGCAGTTCTTC. The full variable domain, completed using reference TRBV13 and TRBJ2-1, is AAGVIQSPRHLIKEKRETATLKCYPIPRHDTVYWYQQGPGQDPQFLISFYEKMQSDKGSIPDRFSAQQFSDYHSELNMSSLELGDSALYFCASSLWTSGYNEQFFGPGTRLTVL.

The J gene is TRBJ2-2, the V gene TRBV10-1, with 9 bases that match TRBD2. CDR3 length: 13 residues. CDR1 WNHNN and CDR2 SYGVQD come from the germline V gene (reference sequence). J gave up 7 bases and V 8 bases, and 5 bases lay outside the gene matches. CDR3 nucleotide sequence: TGCGCCAGCTTAGCGGGAGCGGGCGGGGAGCTGTTTTTT. Translation: CASLAGAGGELFF.